This entry concerns a single T cell receptor beta chain. Then a second PCR, running about 6 to 11 cycles, was carried out with a sample-barcoded 5' primer and a J-beta primer mix. A template-switch adaptor that had 12 random nucleotides put a tag on each cDNA molecule. TCRdb passed the 5' RACE reads through MiXCR, listing each CDR3 protein once. The sample holds around 1,000,000 distinct CDR3 sequences, less than 25% seen once. These data originate in a study of blood T cells in healthy people across ages. Germline-derived CDR1 and CDR2 are SGDLS and YYNGEE. The V end lost 3 bases, the J end lost 4 bases, and 13 bases lay between the germline ends. CDR3 length: 15 residues. Each donor gave approximately 9.5 milliliters of peripheral blood. These data were likewise used in another study, on T cells of mothers and their children. This second study says: RNA was extracted, and all of it went into cDNA synthesis at around 1.4 ug per 15 ul.

Sequenced sample: blood. The clonotype was recovered from a girl aged 2-10 years in good health. The chain couples TRBV9 to TRBJ1-4; a weak D match, TRBD1 (6 bases). This chain's CDR3 is CASSADRLFNEKLFF. The CDR3 DNA follows: TGTGCCAGCAGCGCCGACAGGCTTTTTAATGAAAAACTGTTTTTT.